These T cell receptor beta chains were read from a single sample in a study of T cells in Graves' hyperthyroidism and ophthalmopathy. TCRdb recomputed calls from the multiplex PCR reads with MiXCR, one row per CDR3 protein. The repertoire holds nearly 750,000 distinct CDR3 sequences, roughly a third seen once, with around 31% in the top ten. The sample taken for sequencing was blood. The receptor source for this set is a woman in her thirties or forties with Graves' hyperthyroidism. The CDR3 runs from the conserved cysteine through the conserved F or W. Each record gives: D gene, J gene, V gene, CDR3 protein. D genes are given only for firm matches.

.	TRBJ2-1	TRBV29-1	CSVVGRNGQFF
TRBD1	TRBJ1-6	TRBV7-9	CASSLQGGSSPLHF
TRBD1	TRBJ1-4	TRBV7-2	CASSRTGTGSEKLFF
.	TRBJ1-5	TRBV7-2	CASSSQGNSNQPQHF
.	TRBJ2-5	TRBV14	CASSRDIEETQYF
TRBD1	TRBJ2-7	TRBV5-6	CASSLRQGLAYEQYF
.	TRBJ1-6	TRBV5-6	CASSLSIGRVCCSPLHF
.	TRBJ1-5	TRBV29-1	CSVVLGDNQPQHF
TRBD1	TRBJ1-3	TRBV12-3/TRBV12-4	CASSSGQAYSGNTIYF
.	TRBJ1-1	TRBV7-2	CASPQNYNTEAFF
.	TRBJ1-6	TRBV2	CATNRQSPLHF
TRBD1	TRBJ1-6	TRBV2	CASRINTGGARTPLHF
.	TRBJ1-5	TRBV19	CASSAGTTRRNQPQHF
TRBD1	TRBJ2-2	TRBV2	CASRGQVNTGELFF
TRBD1	TRBJ1-1	TRBV7-2	CASSFVGTGGLTEAFF
.	TRBJ1-1	TRBV14	CASPPLVPNTEAFF
TRBD1	TRBJ1-6	TRBV7-9	CASSQGGTGRFSPLHF
TRBD1	TRBJ2-7	TRBV7-2	CASSPYRGLSYEQYF
.	TRBJ1-2	TRBV7-8	CASSSYSHGYTF
.	TRBJ1-5	TRBV10-3	CATSQPPGGNQPQHF
TRBD1	TRBJ1-6	TRBV6-1	CASRRPGTGLSPLHF
TRBD1	TRBJ1-1	TRBV10-1	CASSHRGVNTEAFF
.	TRBJ2-6	TRBV10-3	CAISGSGTGANVLTF
.	TRBJ1-1	TRBV2	CASRAERNTEAFF
TRBD2	TRBJ2-5	TRBV7-2	CASSFLLGVAGPETQYF
.	TRBJ2-7	TRBV19	CASSAQSGPNGNEQYF
.	TRBJ2-5	TRBV7-8	CASTPWGGQETQYF
.	TRBJ1-4	TRBV11-3	CASSLGEGSEKLFF
.	TRBJ1-1	TRBV29-1	CSVDQTGTPEAFF
TRBD1	TRBJ1-6	TRBV6-6	CASREQGMLSPLHF
TRBD1	TRBJ2-6	TRBV20-1	CSARPPSGTGDATGGANVLTF
.	TRBJ2-3	TRBV29-1	CSVPGYRGGTDTQYF
TRBD1	TRBJ1-1	TRBV14	CASSPDRDRAFF
.	TRBJ1-2	TRBV12-3/TRBV12-4	CASSFWGRSGGYTF
.	TRBJ1-6	TRBV7-9	CASSSDSGGNSPLHF
TRBD1	TRBJ1-2	TRBV24-1	CATSDFRGPNYGYTF
.	TRBJ1-2	TRBV7-9	CASPQELGYGYTF
TRBD1	TRBJ1-2	TRBV20-1	CSAREGTGDGYTF
.	TRBJ1-1	TRBV6-2/TRBV6-3	CASSYRAEAFF
.	TRBJ2-3	TRBV7-2	CASSLSVQKGGTQYF
.	TRBJ1-1	TRBV7-2	CASSPGPHSANTEAFF
.	TRBJ2-6	TRBV5-1	CASSLSPGSSGANVLTF
.	TRBJ2-7	TRBV7-2	CASSLVRPFYEQYF
.	TRBJ1-6	TRBV7-3	CTSSLASAPAYNSPLHF
.	TRBJ2-4	TRBV10-3	CAISEFEGHVQYF
.	TRBJ1-5	TRBV9	CASSASINQPQHF
.	TRBJ1-1	TRBV12-3/TRBV12-4	CASTPGPLNAEAFF
.	TRBJ2-7	TRBV5-1	CASSMEGGSYEQYF